A selection of T cell receptor beta chains follows, all from one sample in a study of shared clonotypes between healthy human individuals. Generated by immunoSEQ multiplex PCR, the TCRdb table keeps only in-frame clones and is missing some. The data show millions of clones, roughly 94% seen once. Sequenced input: naive CD4+ T cells sorted from blood. The receptors derive from a man aged 18 to 29 in good health. Each CDR3 is given with its conserved first and last residue. The order of the fields is CDR3 DNA, CDR3 protein, J gene, V gene, D gene, CDR3 length, clone size. D genes are given only for firm matches. Clone size, where shown, is once, few, many, or a class for clones that have expanded.

TGTGCCTGGAGTCCGGAAGGCTCGGCTTTCTTT CAWSPEGSAFF TRBJ1-1 TRBV30 . 11 .
TGCGCCAGCAGCCAAGAGGACAGGGACACTGCGAATAATTCACCCCTCCACTTT CASSQEDRDTANNSPLHF TRBJ1-6 TRBV4-1 TRBD1 18 .
TGTGCCAGCAGCCCCGGGGAGGGGGCCTACGAGCAGTACTTC CASSPGEGAYEQYF TRBJ2-7 TRBV6-5 . 14 .
TGTGCCAGCAGCCCAACCCGACTGAGCTCCTACGAGCAGTACTTC CASSPTRLSSYEQYF TRBJ2-7 TRBV6-5 . 15 .
TGCGCCAGCAGCCAAGATAACCGAAATAACACTGAAGCTTTCTTT CASSQDNRNNTEAFF TRBJ1-1 TRBV4-3 . 15 .
TGTGCCATCGGGGGGACAGAGCAAGAGACCCAGTACTTC CAIGGTEQETQYF TRBJ2-5 TRBV10-3 . 13 .
TGTGCCAGCGGCCAGGCGGCTAATACGCAGTATTTT CASGQAANTQYF TRBJ2-3 TRBV7-9 . 12 .
TGTGCCAGCAGCCAGACAAGTTATGGCTACACCTTC CASSQTSYGYTF TRBJ1-2 TRBV28 . 12 .
TGTGCCAGCAGCGCCCGTCTAGCGGGACTCGCCTACGAGCAGTACTTC CASSARLAGLAYEQYF TRBJ2-7 TRBV7-8 TRBD2 16 .
TGTGCCAGCTCACCTGGACAGTCGCAAGAGACCCAGTACTTC CASSPGQSQETQYF TRBJ2-5 TRBV18 . 14 .
TGTGCCAGCAGCCCTCGATCCCTCGGTTGGCACGAGCAGTACTTC CASSPRSLGWHEQYF TRBJ2-7 TRBV7-8 . 15 .
TGTGCCAGCAGACGATTGAAGGGCCGAGCCGGGACAGGGGCTTACGAGCAGTACTTC CASRRLKGRAGTGAYEQYF TRBJ2-7 TRBV11-2 TRBD1 19 .
TGTGCCAGCAGCTTAAGTTATGGAGAGACCCAGTACTTC CASSLSYGETQYF TRBJ2-5 TRBV7-3 . 13 .
TGTGCCAGCAGATCCTTCCAGACACCGAACACTGAAGCTTTCTTT CASRSFQTPNTEAFF TRBJ1-1 TRBV6-5 . 15 .
TGTGCCAGCAGCTTAGTAGAGCAGTCTCTGTACTTC CASSLVEQSLYF TRBJ2-7 TRBV7-2 . 12 .
TGTGCCTGGAGTGTACCGCGCTCCTGGGACTATGGCTACACCTTC CAWSVPRSWDYGYTF TRBJ1-2 TRBV30 . 15 many
TGTGCCAGCAGTGCCCGGGACAGGGAGAATGAGCAGTTCTTC CASSARDRENEQFF TRBJ2-1 TRBV2 TRBD1 14 .
TGTGCCAGCTCACCGGCGGACACTAATGAAAAACTGTTTTTT CASSPADTNEKLFF TRBJ1-4 TRBV18 . 14 .
TGTGCCAGCAGTTACAGTTCGGGACAGGGGTCCCTGTCAGATACGCAGTATTTT CASSYSSGQGSLSDTQYF TRBJ2-3 TRBV11-2 TRBD1 18 .
TGTGCCAGCAGCTTTCCGCCAACCTCTGGGGCCAACGTCCTGACTTTC CASSFPPTSGANVLTF TRBJ2-6 TRBV13 . 16 .
TGTGCCAGCAGTGGCAGGGACAGGGGGTCCTACGAGCAGTACTTC CASSGRDRGSYEQYF TRBJ2-7 TRBV6-6 TRBD1 15 .
TGTGCCATCAGTGAGTCTCGAGCGGGGGAGTCCTACGAGCAGTACTTC CAISESRAGESYEQYF TRBJ2-7 TRBV10-3 TRBD2 16 .
TGTGCCAGCAGTCCGACAGGGCGGGCTAATGAAAAACTGTTTTTT CASSPTGRANEKLFF TRBJ1-4 TRBV16 TRBD1 15 .
TGCGCCAGCAGCCAAGTGACCGGACTAGCGGCCTACAATGAGCAGTTCTTC CASSQVTGLAAYNEQFF TRBJ2-1 TRBV4-3 TRBD2 17 .
TGTGCCTGGAGCCGCGACAGGGGTAACACTGAAGCTTTCTTT CAWSRDRGNTEAFF TRBJ1-1 TRBV30 TRBD1 14 once
TGTGCCAGCAGCCCTCAGCTGGTCTCTGGAAACACCATATATTTT CASSPQLVSGNTIYF TRBJ1-3 TRBV28 . 15 .
TGTGCCAGCAGCAGGACGGGGAGTGAGCAGTTCTTC CASSRTGSEQFF TRBJ2-1 TRBV7-2 . 12 .
TGTGCCTGGAGTGTAGAAGGGAACACTGAAGCTTTCTTT CAWSVEGNTEAFF TRBJ1-1 TRBV30 . 13 once
TGTGCCAGCTCCCCAGCTACTAACTATGGCTACACCTTC CASSPATNYGYTF TRBJ1-2 TRBV7-2 . 13 .
TGTGCCAGCAGCTTCCTCGGACAGGGGGCTATCACAGATACGCAGTATTTT CASSFLGQGAITDTQYF TRBJ2-3 TRBV7-9 TRBD1 17 .
TGTGCCAGCAGCGTAGCGGACACTTTGACCACCGGGGAGCTGTTTTTT CASSVADTLTTGELFF TRBJ2-2 TRBV9 . 16 .
TGCGCCAGCAGCATGGGCCAGGGGTACAATGAGCAGTTCTTC CASSMGQGYNEQFF TRBJ2-1 TRBV5-1 . 14 .
TGTGCCAGCAGCTTATCTCCCTACAATGAGCAGTTCTTC CASSLSPYNEQFF TRBJ2-1 TRBV7-2 . 13 .
TGTGCCAGCAGTGAAGTTCCAGCCCCTACGTCCTACGAGCAGTACTTC CASSEVPAPTSYEQYF TRBJ2-7 TRBV6-1 . 16 .
TGTGCCTGGAGTATCGGACCGGGCTACGAGCAGTACTTC CAWSIGPGYEQYF TRBJ2-7 TRBV30 . 13 .
TGTGCTAGCAGCAAAAATACGGATCGAGATACGCAGTATTTT CASSKNTDRDTQYF TRBJ2-3 TRBV7-7 . 14 .
TGCGCCAGCAGCCGCAGTCAGACCTCTGGAAACACCATATATTTT CASSRSQTSGNTIYF TRBJ1-3 TRBV5-1 . 15 .
TGTGCCAGCAGTTCCGGGACACACTACTATGGCTACACCTTC CASSSGTHYYGYTF TRBJ1-2 TRBV6-1 . 14 .
TGTGCCTGGAGTGCCGGTATCGTCAATCAGCCCCAGCATTTT CAWSAGIVNQPQHF TRBJ1-5 TRBV30 . 14 .
TGTGCCAGCAGCCAAGCGGGAGTTACGAACGAGCAGTACTTC CASSQAGVTNEQYF TRBJ2-7 TRBV14 . 14 .
TGTGCCAGCAGCGGGGGACTAGCGGCGAAGGAGACCCAGTACTTC CASSGGLAAKETQYF TRBJ2-5 TRBV5-6 TRBD2 15 .
TGCGCCAGCAGCCACCTCGACTCTGATGAGCAGTTCTTC CASSHLDSDEQFF TRBJ2-1 TRBV4-3 . 13 .
TGTGCCAGCAGTGAATGGGGCAGCTTTCTGTTTTTT CASSEWGSFLFF TRBJ1-4 TRBV25-1 . 12 .
TGTGCCAGCTCACCCAGACTGGTAGAAGAGACCCAGTACTTC CASSPRLVEETQYF TRBJ2-5 TRBV18 . 14 .
TGTGCCAGCAGCTTAAGGATGAACACTGAAGCTTTCTTT CASSLRMNTEAFF TRBJ1-1 TRBV7-2 . 13 few
TGTGCCAGCAGTGTGGCCGGGACAGGGAGACTTAATTCACCCCTCCACTTT CASSVAGTGRLNSPLHF TRBJ1-6 TRBV25-1 TRBD1 17 .